The text below deals with one T cell receptor (beta chain). This clonotype has just a few counts. Its target antigen remains unknown. No much larger clone is present one base from it, and per-base qualities are unavailable. The sample originates from a study of T cell repertoires in cytomegalovirus infection (dated by TCRdb to the late 2010s). Regarding the complete study: Because public TCR beta signatures pointed to carriage of CMV infection together with the matching HLA type, the HLA type of each donor mattered for the analysis.

The paper as a whole reports these results and caveats: The ex vivo response was dominated by HLA-C-restricted CMV-specific TCR beta clonotypes, and the single most frequent clonotype in two of eight donors was supplied by these HLA-C-restricted clonotypes. Cumulative frequency of public TCR beta family members discriminated carriers of CMV infection plus the relevant HLA type in this cohort and an independent roughly 340-donor cohort.

TCRdb lists the instrument as Illumina HiSeq 1500. TCRdb handled the public reads itself, with Q25 trimming in fastp and clone calling in MiXCR, and kept productive beta chains. CDR3 protein duplicates are merged, each entry listing the most common genes and DNA. Here the sample has hundreds of thousands of distinct CDR3 sequences; approximately 11% occur a single time. Roughly 10% of the sample goes to the ten largest clones. Source material: PBMCs. The TCR was taken from a human donor in good health (CMV status not recorded). Some clones in this sample may be carry-over from other donors' samples.

The DNA is as follows: TGTGCCAGCAGTTTACTCAGGGCTGGAGAGCAGTTCTTC. Its translation reads: CASSLLRAGEQFF. The sequence joins TRBV28 to TRBJ2-1; a tentative D call is TRBD1 (5 bases match). Sequences MDHEN (CDR1) and SYDVKM (CDR2) are obtained from the germline V gene. From the cysteine through the phenylalanine, the CDR3 covers 13 amino acids. The only DNA kept is the CDR3, 39 bases in frame from the first base. Deletion took 2 bases off V and 10 bases off J, with a span of 12 bases between the germline ends.